The subject of this entry is one T cell receptor beta chain. The CDR3 has 16 residues. CDR1 is MNHNS, CDR2 SASEGT, per germline. The germline V and J ends were trimmed by 1 base and 10 bases, with 21 bases remaining between them. The data derive from a study of control samples from healthy donors and cancer patients. Some clones are missing from TCRdb's copy, which holds only in-frame ones; the method was immunoSEQ multiplex PCR. The data show approximately 150,000 clones, with approximately 86% seen just once and approximately 1.6% held by the top ten. This clonotype was sampled from a man younger than 30 in good health. Sequencing was performed on blood. V usage is TRBV6-1 and J usage is TRBJ2-3; D not certain. The CDR3 DNA sequence: TGTGCCAGCAGTGAAGGAGAGCGCCCCGCACCGCTTGCGCAGTATTTT. It specifies CASSEGERPAPLAQYF.